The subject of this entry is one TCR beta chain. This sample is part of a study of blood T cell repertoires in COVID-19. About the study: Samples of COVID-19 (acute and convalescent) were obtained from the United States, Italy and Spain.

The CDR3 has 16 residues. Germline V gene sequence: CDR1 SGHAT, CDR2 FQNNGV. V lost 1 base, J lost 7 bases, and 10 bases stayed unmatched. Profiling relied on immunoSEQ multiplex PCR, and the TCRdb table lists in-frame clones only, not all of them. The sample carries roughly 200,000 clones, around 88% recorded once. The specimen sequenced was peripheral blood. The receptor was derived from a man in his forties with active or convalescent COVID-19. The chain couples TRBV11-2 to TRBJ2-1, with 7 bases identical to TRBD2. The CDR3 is CASSLGGGTVGNEQFF. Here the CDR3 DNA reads TGTGCCAGCAGCTTAGGGGGGGGAACGGTTGGTAATGAGCAGTTCTTC.